The next 25 T cell receptor beta chains were all read from a single sample in a study of CXCR3-negative and CXCR3-positive naive CD8 T cells. It was by 5' RACE with UMI labels that the TRB cDNA libraries were prepared. One entry per CDR3 protein, without DNA, is what TCRdb gives after re-calling the 5' RACE reads. Found here are some 130,000 distinct CDR3 sequences; the top ten clones hold approximately 0.3%. Source material: naive CXCR3- CD8+ T cells from blood. Subset noted: CD45RO-CCR7+CD27+CD95- naive CD8+ T cells lacking CXCR3 (TNR3-). These receptors all come from a human donor in good health. Some clones in this sample may be carry-over from other donors' samples.

The chain employs TRBV5-6 and TRBJ2-5. Germline assignment: CDR1 SGHDT and CDR2 YYEEEE. The CDR3 has 14 amino acids. CDR3 residues: CASSLAGYQETQYF.

This chain links TRBV20-1 with TRBJ1-2; as DNA is missing, the TRBD1 call by TCRdb cannot be tested. CDR1 DFQATT and CDR2 SNEGSKA come from the germline V gene (reference sequence). The CDR3 spans 15 residues. The CDR3 is CSALSTGTFFYGYTF.

This chain links TRBV7-6 with TRBJ2-3; TCRdb selects TRBD1, and the lack of DNA leaves this call unchecked. This CDR3 spans 16 amino acids. Germline V lookup: CDR1 SGHVS, CDR2 FNYEAQ. CDR3 protein: CASSPAGSRVGDTQYF.

The V call is TRBV7-8, the J call TRBJ2-5; TCRdb selects TRBD2, and the lack of DNA leaves this call unchecked. CDR1 SGHVS and CDR2 FQNEAQ come from the germline V gene. The CDR3 spans 17 residues. The CDR3 is CASSFHPSGGNQETQYF.

V usage is TRBV6-1 and J usage is TRBJ2-3; checking the TCRdb D call of TRBD2 is not possible without DNA. Per germline, CDR1 MNHNS and CDR2 SASEGT. The CDR3 has 16 residues. This CDR3 reads CASSEMARGGTDTQYF.

The genes are TRBV29-1 and TRBJ2-7; checking the TCRdb D call of TRBD2 is not possible without DNA. Germline CDR1 and CDR2: SQVTM and ANQGSEA. The CDR3 is made up of 15 amino acids. CDR3 amino acids: CSVSGLAGGRYEQYF.

The gene calls are TRBV19 and TRBJ1-2; TCRdb gives TRBD1 as the D gene, but with no DNA this cannot be confirmed. Germline V gives CDR1 LNHDA, CDR2 SQIVND (reference sequence). The CDR3 contains 13 residues. This CDR3 reads CASSIRQDYGYTF.

J is TRBJ2-1 and V is TRBV5-1; TCRdb lists TRBD2, though no DNA is available to test this call. The germline V gene encodes CDR1 SGHRS and CDR2 YFSETQ. This CDR3 comprises 15 residues. The CDR3 spells CASSYTSGVYNEQFF.

The rearrangement joins TRBV28 to TRBJ2-5; TCRdb reports TRBD2, a call that lacks DNA to check it against. Germline lookup yields CDR1 MDHEN and CDR2 SYDVKM. The CDR3 has 22 amino acids. The CDR3: CASSFLPALLAGGPREKETQYF. Drawing the rest from reference TRBV28 and TRBJ2-5, the complete variable domain is DVKVTQSSRYLVKRTGEKVFLECVQDMDHENMFWYRQDPGLGLRLIYFSYDVKMKEKGDIPEGYSVSREKKERFSLILESASTNQTSMYLCASSFLPALLAGGPREKETQYFGPGTRLLVL.

This chain uses TRBV20-1 with TRBJ1-2. The V gene's germline CDR1 is DFQATT and CDR2 SNEGSKA (reference sequence). The CDR3 is 13 amino acids. The CDR3 region is CSARRPVNYGYTF.

The chain uses TRBV13 and TRBJ2-6. Per germline, CDR1 PRHDT and CDR2 FYEKMQ (reference sequence). The CDR3 is 16 amino acids. CDR3 in amino acids: CASSFWGTAGANVLTF.

The chain joins TRBV4-2 to TRBJ2-1; TCRdb gives TRBD1 as the D gene, but with no DNA this cannot be confirmed. Per germline, CDR1 LGHNA and CDR2 YNFKEQ. The length of the CDR3 is 16 residues. The CDR3 protein is CASSQEREPSYNEQFF.

The CDR3 region is CATGTLAKNIQYF. The chain links TRBV15 to TRBJ2-4. The length of the CDR3 is 13 residues. The V gene's germline CDR1 is LNHNV and CDR2 YYDKDF (reference sequence).

This chain joins TRBV29-1 and TRBJ2-1; TCRdb gives TRBD1 as the D gene, but with no DNA this cannot be confirmed. CDR3 length equals 12 residues. CDR1 SQVTM and CDR2 ANQGSEA come from the germline V gene. CDR3 loop: CSARTGKLEQFF.

This chain links TRBV19 with TRBJ2-1; TCRdb calls TRBD2, which cannot be checked without DNA. CDR3 length: 15 amino acids. CDR1 LNHDA and CDR2 SQIVND come from the germline V gene (reference sequence). The CDR3 protein is CASSVTGTNYNEQFF. Complete variable domain (other parts from reference TRBV19 and TRBJ2-1): DGGITQSPKYLFRKEGQNVTLSCEQNLNHDAMYWYRQDPGQGLRLIYYSQIVNDFQKGDIAEGYSVSREKKESFPLTVTSAQKNPTAFYLCASSVTGTNYNEQFFGPGTRLTVL.

J is TRBJ2-1 and V is TRBV4-3; TCRdb's D call of TRBD1 is untestable without DNA. The V gene's germline CDR1 is LGHNA and CDR2 YSLEER. The CDR3 is 16 amino acids. The CDR3 is CASSQGAGLSYNEQFF.

The CDR3 loop reads CSAAGGDTTLREQYF. The chain couples TRBV29-1 to TRBJ2-7; TCRdb's D call, TRBD2, is unchecked because there is no DNA. CDR1 and CDR2 (germline): SQVTM, ANQGSEA. The CDR3 length is 15 residues.

The J gene is TRBJ1-3, the V gene TRBV2; TCRdb selects TRBD1, and the lack of DNA leaves this call unchecked. The CDR3 extends over 17 amino acids. Germline V gene sequence: CDR1 SNHLY, CDR2 FYNNEI. The CDR3: CASSDGQPVQGSNTIYF.

The genes are TRBV15 and TRBJ2-7. This CDR3 is built from 17 residues. Germline loops: CDR1 LNHNV, CDR2 YYDKDF (reference sequence). This CDR3 reads CATSRDGSPSGAYEQYF.

This sequence joins TRBV7-9 and TRBJ2-1. Germline CDR1 reads SEHNR; CDR2 reads FQNEAQ (reference sequence). This CDR3 spans 17 amino acids. The CDR3 spells CASSLTSGESSYNEQFF.

This chain links TRBV19 with TRBJ2-7; the D call from TCRdb, TRBD1, cannot be confirmed without DNA. Per the germline V gene, CDR1 is LNHDA and CDR2 is SQIVND (reference sequence). This CDR3 has 14 amino acids. CDR3 residues: CASSIRRGQYEQYF.

CDR3 region: CASSEARGLAYEQYF. V gene TRBV2 combines with J gene TRBJ2-7; TCRdb names TRBD1, which stays unverified in the absence of DNA. Germline values: CDR1 SNHLY, CDR2 FYNNEI. This CDR3 is built from 15 residues.

The CDR3: CASSYPTGGQPQHF. The chain uses TRBV6-2 or TRBV6-3 and TRBJ1-5; TCRdb names TRBD1, which stays unverified in the absence of DNA. Looked up from germline, CDR1 is MNHEY and CDR2 is SVGEGT. There are 14 residues in the CDR3.

The rearrangement links TRBV3-1 to TRBJ2-5; TCRdb lists TRBD2, though no DNA is available to test this call. Germline loops: CDR1 LGHDT, CDR2 YNNKEL (reference sequence). The CDR3 has 15 amino acids. The CDR3 protein is CASSQAGGPMETQYF.

J is TRBJ2-3 and V is TRBV4-1. From germline, CDR1 is MGHRA and CDR2 YSYEKL. The length of the CDR3 is 17 residues. Here the CDR3 reads CASSQDSASVSTDTQYF.